The clone carrying this T cell receptor (beta chain) was picked up many times. Its antigen is undetermined. The cDNA was produced through 5'RACE with 10-nucleotide random UMIs. Via MiXCR, TCRdb re-called the 5' RACE reads, giving one row per CDR3 protein. The sample shows under 100,000 distinct CDR3 sequences, 3.5% to 5.5% of them seen only once. These data belong to a study of neurological immune-mediated disorders. Study findings and constraints: The highest TCR clonal expansion occurred in HTLV-1-associated myelopathy; multiple sclerosis fell below healthy controls. One related-CDR3 cluster, which may be a signature, held the repertoires of 18 of 34 multiple sclerosis patients after phylogenetic grouping.

Trimming removed 4 bases from V and 6 bases from J; junction bases left unmatched: 7. The length of the CDR3 is 14 residues. Germline CDR1 is SGHDT and CDR2 is YYEEEE. As to time point: longitudinal time-point 3. Sample: PBMCs. The chain employs TRBV5-6 and TRBJ1-3; 7 bases match TRBD1. This TCR was recovered from a woman between 55 and 75 years old with multiple sclerosis. Written as DNA, the CDR3 is TGTGCCAGCAGCCCGGACAGGAAGAAAAACACCATATATTTT. It is translated as CASSPDRKKNTIYF. Looking up the rest from reference TRBV5-6 and TRBJ1-3 gives the full variable domain: DAGVTQSPTHLIKTRGQQVTLRCSPKSGHDTVSWYQQALGQGPQFIFQYYEEEERQRGNFPDRFSGHQFPNYSSELNVNALLLGDSALYLCASSPDRKKNTIYFGEGSWLTVV.